A selection of T cell receptor beta chains follows, all from one sample in a study of shared clonotypes between healthy human individuals. Generated by immunoSEQ multiplex PCR, the TCRdb table keeps only in-frame clones and is missing some. The sample contains 550,000 to 700,000 clones, around 78% of which appear only once. Material: memory CD4+ T cells sorted from blood. These receptors all stem from a woman aged 30 to 39 in good health. Both conserved end residues are part of each CDR3. The D gene is left open where the match is weak. Only some rows state a clone size, as once, few, many or a class for expanded clones.

length	J	size	D	V	DNA	CDR3
11	TRBJ1-1	NA	NA	TRBV25-1	TGTGCCAGCAGTGACAGGGAGGAGGCTTTCTTT	CASSDREEAFF
15	TRBJ1-1	NA	TRBD1	TRBV28	TGTGCCAGCAGTGGGACAGGGTCGAAAAACACTGAAGCTTTCTTT	CASSGTGSKNTEAFF
17	TRBJ2-7	NA	TRBD2	TRBV28	TGTGCCAGCAGTTATGTCGCCGGCACTAGCGGCCCTTACGAGCAGTACTTC	CASSYVAGTSGPYEQYF
15	TRBJ2-7	NA	NA	TRBV5-1	TGCGCCAGCAGCCTGTCACTCGTACAGTCGGGCGAGCAGTACTTC	CASSLSLVQSGEQYF
15	TRBJ2-6	NA	NA	TRBV11-2	TGTGCCAGCAGCTTAAGATCCTCTGGGGCCAACGTCCTGACTTTC	CASSLRSSGANVLTF
14	TRBJ2-4	NA	NA	TRBV25-1	TGTGCCAGCAGTGATCCTGACAGGGAGGACATTCAGTACTTC	CASSDPDREDIQYF
16	TRBJ1-2	NA	TRBD1	TRBV28	TGTGCCAGCAAAGTTTCCTTGACAGGGGAGAGCGGGGGCTACACCTTC	CASKVSLTGESGGYTF
15	TRBJ2-3	NA	NA	TRBV30	TGTGCCTGGAGCAGGCTAGCGGGGACAGGGAATACGCAGTATTTT	CAWSRLAGTGNTQYF
15	TRBJ2-3	NA	TRBD2	TRBV29-1	TGCAGCGTTGAAGTAGCGGGAGGTGGGTCAGATACGCAGTATTTT	CSVEVAGGGSDTQYF
16	TRBJ2-3	NA	TRBD2	TRBV5-1	TGCGCCAGCAGCTTGAGCTGGACTAGCGGCACAGATACGCAGTATTTT	CASSLSWTSGTDTQYF
14	TRBJ1-4	NA	TRBD1	TRBV6-5	TGTGCCAGCAGCGGACAGGGCATCGGTGAAAAACTGTTTTTT	CASSGQGIGEKLFF
14	TRBJ1-5	NA	NA	TRBV19	TGTGCCAGTAGTATAGCGGGCAGCCTTAAAGCCCAGCATTTT	CASSIAGSLKAQHF
13	TRBJ1-1	NA	NA	TRBV7-9	TGTGCCAGCAGATCTACAGAGAACACTGAAGCTTTCTTT	CASRSTENTEAFF
12	TRBJ2-1	NA	NA	TRBV10-3	TGTGCCATCAGTGAGGGTGGGTTTGAGCAGTTCTTC	CAISEGGFEQFF
17	TRBJ2-7	NA	TRBD2	TRBV19	TGTGCCAGTAGTATCGGAGGACTAGCGGGAGTTATGGTCGAGCAGTACTTC	CASSIGGLAGVMVEQYF
14	TRBJ1-3	many	TRBD1	TRBV30	TGTGCCTGGAGCAGGGGGGGCTCTGGAAACACCATATATTTT	CAWSRGGSGNTIYF
16	TRBJ1-3	NA	NA	TRBV10-1	TGCGCCAGCAGTGATCCCGGACGAAGCTCTGGAAACACCATATATTTT	CASSDPGRSSGNTIYF
13	TRBJ2-5	NA	TRBD2	TRBV29-1	TGCAGCGTAGCGGGAGGGATCCAAGAGACCCAGTACTTC	CSVAGGIQETQYF
18	TRBJ1-3	NA	NA	TRBV7-9	TGTGCCAGCAGCGTTAAATCCTCGACCCAAACCCCTGGAAACACCATATATTTT	CASSVKSSTQTPGNTIYF
14	TRBJ2-7	NA	TRBD1	TRBV10-1	TGCGCCAGCAGTAAGGGACAGGGGACTTACGAGCAGTACTTC	CASSKGQGTYEQYF
14	TRBJ2-3	NA	TRBD2	TRBV6-1	TGTGCCAGCAGTCGACTAGCGACGTCAGATACGCAGTATTTT	CASSRLATSDTQYF
13	TRBJ2-5	NA	NA	TRBV25-1	TGTGCCAGCAGTGGCCAGGCACAAGAGACCCAGTACTTC	CASSGQAQETQYF
12	TRBJ2-3	few	NA	TRBV6-6	TGTGCCAGCAGTTACTCGTTTGATACGCAGTATTTT	CASSYSFDTQYF
14	TRBJ2-3	NA	NA	TRBV19	TGTGCCAGTAGTATAGAGACGGGAGCAGATACGCAGTATTTT	CASSIETGADTQYF
14	TRBJ1-2	NA	NA	TRBV2	TGTGCCAGCAGTGTTCTCGACAGTAACTATGGCTACACCTTC	CASSVLDSNYGYTF
15	TRBJ2-1	few	TRBD1	TRBV6-1	TGTGCCAGCAGACGTTCCGGGACAGCCTACAATGAGCAGTTCTTC	CASRRSGTAYNEQFF
15	TRBJ1-2	few	TRBD1	TRBV19	TGTGCCAGTAGTATTAGGACAGGAGTAAGCTATGGCTACACCTTC	CASSIRTGVSYGYTF
15	TRBJ2-5	NA	TRBD2	TRBV11-2	TGTGCCAGCAGCTTACTAGCGGGAGGTCGAGAGACCCAGTACTTC	CASSLLAGGRETQYF
14	TRBJ1-1	NA	NA	TRBV19	TGTGCCAGTAGTATCCGGGGACAGAACACTGAAGCTTTCTTT	CASSIRGQNTEAFF
12	TRBJ2-1	NA	NA	TRBV28	TGTGCCAGCAGTTTATCCCCGCTAGAGCAGTTCTTC	CASSLSPLEQFF
16	TRBJ2-3	NA	TRBD1	TRBV18	TGTGCCAGCTCACCCTTACACGACAGGGACCGGGATACGCAGTATTTT	CASSPLHDRDRDTQYF
14	TRBJ2-4	NA	NA	TRBV9	TGTGCCAGCAGCGTCGGAGGTTCCAAAAACATTCAGTACTTC	CASSVGGSKNIQYF
15	TRBJ1-1	NA	NA	TRBV6-5	TGTGCCAGCAGCCCTCGACTTACACCGAACACTGAAGCTTTCTTT	CASSPRLTPNTEAFF
14	TRBJ2-3	NA	NA	TRBV18	TGTGCCAGCTCCCCCCGAGTAGAATCTGATACGCAGTATTTT	CASSPRVESDTQYF
13	TRBJ1-1	NA	TRBD1	TRBV27	TGTGCCAGCAGCACGGACAGGGATACTGAAGCTTTCTTT	CASSTDRDTEAFF
16	TRBJ2-7	few	NA	TRBV7-9	TGTGCCAGCAGGGCCGGAAGTGGGCCCAGCTCCTACGAGCAGTACTTC	CASRAGSGPSSYEQYF
15	TRBJ2-5	NA	NA	TRBV14	TGTGCCAGCAGCCAACTCGGTTCGATCCAAGAGACCCAGTACTTC	CASSQLGSIQETQYF
14	TRBJ2-3	NA	NA	TRBV10-3	TGTGCCATCAGTGACTGGGAGTTGACAGATACGCAGTATTTT	CAISDWELTDTQYF
15	TRBJ2-2	NA	TRBD1	TRBV5-1	TGCGCCAGCAGGGGACAGGGTCCGAACACCGGGGAGCTGTTTTTT	CASRGQGPNTGELFF
14	TRBJ1-1	NA	NA	TRBV6-6	TGTGCCAGCAGTCCTCAGGACGGGAACACTGAAGCTTTCTTT	CASSPQDGNTEAFF
14	TRBJ2-2	NA	TRBD2	TRBV19	TGTGCCAGTAGGTTGGCGGGAGTGACCGGGGAGCTGTTTTTT	CASRLAGVTGELFF
15	TRBJ2-5	NA	NA	TRBV15	TGTGCCACCAACGAACGACAGGGAGGGGGAGAGACCCAGTACTTC	CATNERQGGGETQYF
13	TRBJ1-4	NA	NA	TRBV19	TGTGCCAGTAGATGGCAATCGGATGAAAAACTGTTTTTT	CASRWQSDEKLFF
15	TRBJ2-1	NA	NA	TRBV25-1	TGTGCCAGCAGTGAAGCGGGGACTTCCTACAATGAGCAGTTCTTC	CASSEAGTSYNEQFF
18	TRBJ2-2	NA	NA	TRBV7-3	TGTGCCAGCAGCTCACAACCCCAAACAGGGTTGAACACCGGGGAGCTGTTTTTT	CASSSQPQTGLNTGELFF
19	TRBJ2-1	NA	TRBD2	TRBV27	TGTGCCAGCACCCCCCGGCTAGCGGGAGGCCCACTTACTTACAATGAGCAGTTCTTC	CASTPRLAGGPLTYNEQFF
15	TRBJ1-4	NA	TRBD1	TRBV7-9	TGTGCCAGCAGCCAAGGGGACAGTGACCTTGGTAAACTGTTTTTT	CASSQGDSDLGKLFF
14	TRBJ2-5	NA	TRBD1	TRBV10-3	TGTGCCATCAGTGAGTCGACAGGGCCCGAGACCCAGTACTTC	CAISESTGPETQYF
15	TRBJ2-1	NA	NA	TRBV7-2	TGTGCCAGCAGCTTAGCTAGCGGAGTTGGGGATGAGCAGTTCTTC	CASSLASGVGDEQFF
13	TRBJ2-5	NA	NA	TRBV5-6	TGTGCCAGCAGCTTCAGGGAATCAGAGACCCAGTACTTC	CASSFRESETQYF
12	TRBJ2-3	NA	NA	TRBV5-1	TGCGCCAGCAGCCCGTACTTGGATACGCAGTATTTT	CASSPYLDTQYF